Listed below are T cell receptor beta chains from one sample, sequenced in a study of post-analysis software for immune sequencing data. A single record per CDR3 protein comes from TCRdb applying MiXCR to the PCR reads. The table shows about 820,000 distinct CDR3 sequences, with roughly 50% occurring only once. Specimen: blood. Receptors originate from a girl between 5 and 17 years old with multiple sclerosis. CDR3s include the opening cysteine and the closing phenylalanine or tryptophan. The D gene is left open where the match is weak. The size of a clone is reported for some rows only, either as once, few or many, or as a class for expanded clones.

clone size: .; V gene: TRBV14; J gene: TRBJ2-1; CDR3 length: 17; D gene: TRBD2; CDR3 protein: CASSQDVQREGYNEQFF; CDR3 DNA: TGTGCCAGCAGCCAAGATGTCCAGCGGGAAGGGTACAATGAGCAGTTCTTC
clone size: .; V gene: TRBV5-1; J gene: TRBJ2-3; CDR3 length: 16; D gene: TRBD2; CDR3 protein: CASSFGLAGRVGTQYF; CDR3 DNA: TGCGCCAGCAGCTTCGGACTAGCGGGAAGGGTTGGTACGCAGTATTTT
clone size: few; V gene: TRBV20-1; J gene: TRBJ2-7; CDR3 length: 13; D gene: .; CDR3 protein: CSASGNRGYEQYF; CDR3 DNA: TGCAGTGCTAGCGGGAATCGGGGCTACGAGCAGTACTTC
clone size: few; V gene: TRBV12-3/TRBV12-4; J gene: TRBJ1-2; CDR3 length: 12; D gene: TRBD1; CDR3 protein: CASSWGQDGYTF; CDR3 DNA: TGTGCCAGCAGTTGGGGACAGGATGGCTACACCTTC
clone size: few; V gene: TRBV7-9; J gene: TRBJ1-4; CDR3 length: 15; D gene: TRBD1; CDR3 protein: CASSDPGQGPEKLFF; CDR3 DNA: TGTGCCAGCAGCGATCCGGGACAGGGGCCCGAAAAACTGTTTTTT
clone size: few; V gene: TRBV18; J gene: TRBJ2-3; CDR3 length: 15; D gene: .; CDR3 protein: CASSPFGGRADTQYF; CDR3 DNA: TGTGCCAGCTCACCATTCGGAGGACGGGCAGATACGCAGTATTTT
clone size: many; V gene: TRBV6-4; J gene: TRBJ2-1; CDR3 length: 14; D gene: TRBD2; CDR3 protein: CASSALAGSDEQFF; CDR3 DNA: TGTGCCAGCAGTGCCCTAGCGGGTAGCGATGAGCAGTTCTTC
clone size: .; V gene: TRBV20-1; J gene: TRBJ1-2; CDR3 length: 12; D gene: TRBD1; CDR3 protein: CSARGQMNGYTF; CDR3 DNA: TGCAGTGCTCGGGGACAGATGAATGGCTACACCTTC
clone size: .; V gene: TRBV27; J gene: TRBJ2-5; CDR3 length: 15; D gene: .; CDR3 protein: CASSLYNEYQETQYF; CDR3 DNA: TGTGCCAGCAGTTTATACAACGAGTACCAAGAGACCCAGTACTTC
clone size: .; V gene: TRBV29-1; J gene: TRBJ2-7; CDR3 length: 12; D gene: TRBD1; CDR3 protein: CSVGTGSHEQYF; CDR3 DNA: TGCAGCGTTGGGACAGGCTCCCACGAGCAGTACTTC
clone size: few; V gene: TRBV29-1; J gene: TRBJ1-2; CDR3 length: 14; D gene: .; CDR3 protein: CSVSSEGINYGYTF; CDR3 DNA: TGCAGCGTATCTTCGGAGGGGATAAACTATGGCTACACCTTC
clone size: few; V gene: TRBV29-1; J gene: TRBJ2-5; CDR3 length: 14; D gene: .; CDR3 protein: CSALGAGHQETQYF; CDR3 DNA: TGCAGCGCCCTCGGGGCAGGGCACCAAGAGACCCAGTACTTC
clone size: .; V gene: TRBV9; J gene: TRBJ2-7; CDR3 length: 16; D gene: TRBD1; CDR3 protein: CASSVGPGQGAYEQYF; CDR3 DNA: TGTGCCAGCAGCGTGGGGCCGGGACAGGGAGCCTACGAGCAGTACTTC
clone size: .; V gene: TRBV29-1; J gene: TRBJ1-1; CDR3 length: 12; D gene: .; CDR3 protein: CSAGRRNTEAFF; CDR3 DNA: TGCAGCGCTGGACGGAGGAACACTGAAGCTTTCTTT
clone size: .; V gene: TRBV5-1; J gene: TRBJ2-5; CDR3 length: 17; D gene: TRBD1; CDR3 protein: CASSPPRQGVAHETQYF; CDR3 DNA: TGCGCCAGCAGTCCTCCGAGACAGGGGGTCGCGCACGAGACCCAGTACTTT
clone size: .; V gene: TRBV20-1; J gene: TRBJ1-2; CDR3 length: 14; D gene: .; CDR3 protein: CSARDPQAAFGYTF; CDR3 DNA: TGCAGTGCTAGAGATCCCCAGGCCGCTTTTGGCTACACCTTC
clone size: .; V gene: TRBV20-1; J gene: TRBJ1-1; CDR3 length: 13; D gene: .; CDR3 protein: CSARALTRTEAFF; CDR3 DNA: TGCAGTGCTAGGGCCCTGACACGTACTGAAGCTTTCTTT
clone size: few; V gene: TRBV9; J gene: TRBJ2-1; CDR3 length: 16; D gene: TRBD2; CDR3 protein: CASSAGYSGGWNEQFF; CDR3 DNA: TGTGCCAGCAGCGCTGGATATAGCGGGGGGTGGAATGAGCAGTTCTTC
clone size: few; V gene: TRBV25-1; J gene: TRBJ2-7; CDR3 length: 14; D gene: .; CDR3 protein: CASSGIAASYEQYF; CDR3 DNA: TGTGCCAGCAGTGGCATAGCAGCCTCCTACGAGCAGTACTTC
clone size: few; V gene: TRBV25-1; J gene: TRBJ1-4; CDR3 length: 14; D gene: TRBD1; CDR3 protein: CASSPTGDNEKLFF; CDR3 DNA: TGTGCCAGCAGCCCGACAGGGGATAATGAAAAACTGTTTTTT
clone size: few; V gene: TRBV11-1; J gene: TRBJ1-2; CDR3 length: 15; D gene: TRBD1; CDR3 protein: CASSSTGGRNYGYTF; CDR3 DNA: TGTGCCAGCAGCTCGACAGGGGGCCGCAACTATGGCTACACCTTC
clone size: .; V gene: TRBV12-3/TRBV12-4; J gene: TRBJ2-2; CDR3 length: 15; D gene: .; CDR3 protein: CASSSGTLNTGELFF; CDR3 DNA: TGTGCCAGCAGCTCTGGGACTCTTAACACCGGGGAGCTGTTTTTT
clone size: .; V gene: TRBV5-1; J gene: TRBJ2-3; CDR3 length: 18; D gene: .; CDR3 protein: CASSLFVSGQGRGDTQYF; CDR3 DNA: TGCGCCAGCAGCTTGTTTGTCTCTGGTCAGGGGCGCGGAGATACGCAGTATTTT
clone size: .; V gene: TRBV20-1; J gene: TRBJ2-7; CDR3 length: 18; D gene: TRBD2; CDR3 protein: CSARGNGLAERISYEQYF; CDR3 DNA: TGCAGTGCTAGAGGTAATGGGCTAGCGGAGCGAATTTCCTACGAGCAGTACTTC
clone size: .; V gene: TRBV7-2; J gene: TRBJ1-4; CDR3 length: 15; D gene: .; CDR3 protein: CASSLTPWAYEKLFF; CDR3 DNA: TGTGCCAGTAGCCTCACACCTTGGGCATATGAAAAACTGTTTTTT
clone size: .; V gene: TRBV4-1; J gene: TRBJ2-3; CDR3 length: 17; D gene: TRBD2; CDR3 protein: CASSQDGSGGSTDTQYF; CDR3 DNA: TGCGCCAGCAGCCAAGATGGTAGCGGGGGGTCCACAGATACGCAGTATTTT
clone size: few; V gene: TRBV4-1; J gene: TRBJ1-2; CDR3 length: 18; D gene: .; CDR3 protein: CASSQDSGRGLRGYGYTF; CDR3 DNA: TGCGCCAGCAGCCAAGATTCCGGGCGTGGGTTAAGAGGCTATGGCTACACCTTC
clone size: few; V gene: TRBV7-8; J gene: TRBJ2-5; CDR3 length: 15; D gene: TRBD2; CDR3 protein: CASSLDSAGSGEQYF; CDR3 DNA: TGTGCCAGCAGCTTAGATTCAGCGGGATCGGGGGAGCAGTACTTC
clone size: once; V gene: TRBV28; J gene: TRBJ2-1; CDR3 length: 15; D gene: .; CDR3 protein: CASNLGDSSYNEQFF; CDR3 DNA: TGTGCCAGCAATTTAGGGGATAGCTCCTACAATGAGCAGTTCTTC
clone size: .; V gene: TRBV20-1; J gene: TRBJ2-7; CDR3 length: 12; D gene: .; CDR3 protein: CSATAGPYEQYF; CDR3 DNA: TGCAGTGCTACAGCTGGGCCCTACGAGCAGTACTTC
clone size: .; V gene: TRBV21-1; J gene: TRBJ2-7; CDR3 length: 16; D gene: .; CDR3 protein: CASSKARLEGPYEQYF; CDR3 DNA: TGTGCCAGCAGCAAAGCGCGACTCGAGGGACCCTACGAGCAGTACTTC
clone size: few; V gene: TRBV20-1; J gene: TRBJ2-7; CDR3 length: 11; D gene: .; CDR3 protein: CSASLVGEQYF; CDR3 DNA: TGCAGTGCTAGTCTCGTGGGCGAGCAGTACTTC
clone size: .; V gene: TRBV5-1; J gene: TRBJ2-5; CDR3 length: 15; D gene: .; CDR3 protein: CASSLSSGWQETQYF; CDR3 DNA: TGCGCCAGCAGCTTGTCTTCAGGGTGGCAAGAGACCCAGTACTTC
clone size: once; V gene: TRBV7-9; J gene: TRBJ2-1; CDR3 length: 17; D gene: .; CDR3 protein: CASSLAGQARSYNEQFF; CDR3 DNA: TGTGCCAGCAGCTTAGCCGGCCAGGCACGATCCTACAATGAGCAGTTCTTC
clone size: .; V gene: TRBV29-1; J gene: TRBJ2-1; CDR3 length: 12; D gene: TRBD1; CDR3 protein: CSHGQGHNEQFF; CDR3 DNA: TGCAGCCACGGACAGGGACACAATGAGCAGTTCTTC
clone size: .; V gene: TRBV4-2; J gene: TRBJ2-7; CDR3 length: 14; D gene: .; CDR3 protein: CASSQVTGTAEQYF; CDR3 DNA: TGTGCCAGCAGCCAGGTAACCGGGACGGCCGAGCAGTACTTC
clone size: .; V gene: TRBV7-9; J gene: TRBJ2-2; CDR3 length: 14; D gene: .; CDR3 protein: CASSFIPNTGELFF; CDR3 DNA: TGTGCCAGCAGCTTCATACCAAACACCGGGGAGCTGTTTTTT
clone size: .; V gene: TRBV12-3/TRBV12-4; J gene: TRBJ1-1; CDR3 length: 14; D gene: .; CDR3 protein: CASSFWGWSTEAFF; CDR3 DNA: TGTGCCAGCAGTTTTTGGGGATGGAGCACTGAAGCTTTCTTT
clone size: .; V gene: TRBV12-3/TRBV12-4; J gene: TRBJ1-2; CDR3 length: 14; D gene: TRBD1; CDR3 protein: CASSPSTGGYGYTF; CDR3 DNA: TGTGCCAGCAGTCCGAGTACAGGGGGCTATGGCTACACCTTC